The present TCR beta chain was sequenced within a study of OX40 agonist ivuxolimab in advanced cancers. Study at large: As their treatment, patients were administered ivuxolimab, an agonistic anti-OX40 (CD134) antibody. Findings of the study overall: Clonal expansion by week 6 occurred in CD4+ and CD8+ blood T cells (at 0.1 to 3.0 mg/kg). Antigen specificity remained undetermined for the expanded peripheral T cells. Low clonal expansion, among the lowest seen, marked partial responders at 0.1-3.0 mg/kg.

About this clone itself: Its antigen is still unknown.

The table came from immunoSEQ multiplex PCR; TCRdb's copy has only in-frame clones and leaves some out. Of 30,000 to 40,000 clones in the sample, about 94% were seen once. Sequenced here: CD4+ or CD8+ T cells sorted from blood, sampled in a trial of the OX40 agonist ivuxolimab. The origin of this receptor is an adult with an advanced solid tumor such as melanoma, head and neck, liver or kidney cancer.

CDR3 region: CASSRTSGSYEQYF. The CDR3 coding sequence is TGTGCCAGCAGTAGGACTAGCGGGAGCTACGAGCAGTACTTC. The gene calls are TRBV2 and TRBJ2-7, with TRBD2 matching over 13 bases. V dropped 5 bases and J dropped 3; count of bases not matched to a gene: 1. Germline lookup yields CDR1 SNHLY and CDR2 FYNNEI. This CDR3 spans 14 amino acids.